Each of the 6 T cell receptor beta chains below was sequenced from the same sample in a study of cytomegalovirus exposure and HLA in healthy donors. PCR was performed using 60 Vbeta and 13 Jbeta primers. Measured with immunoSEQ multiplex PCR; TCRdb has only the in-frame clones, and not every one. The table lists about 140,000 clones, with 2% to 2.5% in the top ten. Source material: PBMCs. These receptor sequences come from a woman aged 18-30 years in good health and CMV-seronegative.

This CDR3 reads CSVPKPQGLNTEAFF. CDR3 DNA: TGCAGCGTCCCGAAACCTCAGGGTCTGAACACTGAAGCTTTCTTT. J is TRBJ1-1 and V is TRBV29-1, with TRBD1 as a possible D gene (5 bases). Trimming pared 6 bases from V and 0 bases from J, leaving 17 bases between. The CDR3 covers 15 residues. The V gene's germline CDR1 is SQVTM and CDR2 ANQGSEA.

This chain joins TRBV7-9 and TRBJ2-3; 8 nucleotides align to TRBD1. The germline CDR1 and CDR2 sequences are SEHNR and FQNEAQ (reference sequence). V lost 1 base, J lost 2 bases, and 2 bases stayed unmatched. The CDR3 sequence is 15 residues long. The chain's CDR3 is CASSLGQGATDTQYF. In DNA, the CDR3 is TGTGCCAGCAGCTTAGGGCAGGGGGCCACAGATACGCAGTATTTT. The full variable domain, its missing parts supplied by reference TRBV7-9 and TRBJ2-3, is DTGVSQNPRHKITKRGQNVTFRCDPISEHNRLYWYRQTLGQGPEFLTYFQNEAQLEKSRLLSDRFSAERPKGSFSTLEIQRTEQGDSAMYLCASSLGQGATDTQYFGPGTRLTVL.

The rearrangement links TRBV7-2 to TRBJ2-4; 10 bases map to TRBD2. The J segment lost 8 bases and the V segment lost 4 bases, leaving 5 bases of the junction unmatched. The CDR3 sequence is 14 residues long. The germline V gene encodes CDR1 SGHTA and CDR2 FQGNSA. This CDR3 is CASSSGTSADIQYF. The CDR3 DNA sequence: TGTGCCAGCAGCTCTGGGACTAGCGCCGACATTCAGTACTTC.

The rearrangement joins TRBV2 to TRBJ1-1, with 8 bases aligning to TRBD1. The germline gives CDR1 SNHLY, CDR2 FYNNEI. The CDR3 runs to 13 residues. V lost 8 bases, J lost 6 bases, and 8 bases stayed unmatched. The CDR3 DNA sequence: TGTGCCAGCTTTCAGGGGGCAACTGCTGAAGCTTTCTTT. It yields the protein CASFQGATAEAFF.

The chain is built from TRBV29-1 and TRBJ1-1, with D possibly being TRBD1 (6 bases). Germline CDR1 reads SQVTM; CDR2 reads ANQGSEA. The germline V and J ends were trimmed by 2 bases and 4 bases, with 14 bases remaining between them. The length of the CDR3 is 14 residues. CDR3 sequence reads: CSVELRQVGTEAFF. The CDR3 DNA reads as TGCAGCGTTGAACTTAGACAGGTGGGCACTGAAGCTTTCTTT.

The V and J genes are TRBV27 and TRBJ1-5; D gene unclear. The CDR3 length is 15 residues. Germline V gene sequence: CDR1 MNHEY, CDR2 SMNVEV (reference sequence). V was clipped by 5 bases and J by 9 bases, with 20 bases between them. The CDR3 DNA reads as TGTGCCAGCAGTCTGACACCGGACCGGGGTAGGCCCCAGCATTTT. This translates into CASSLTPDRGRPQHF.